Listed below are T cell receptor beta chains from one sample, sequenced in a study of T cell responses to AZD1222 COVID-19 vaccine. TCRdb keeps only in-frame clones here, not all; method: immunoSEQ multiplex PCR. Of over 110,000 clones detected, 92% appear once; the ten largest clones hold 9.3%. The sequencing used peripheral blood, collected 28 days after the second AZD1222 dose. The origin of the receptors is an adult who received the AZD1222 COVID-19 vaccine. Both conserved end residues are part of each CDR3. Fields, in order: clone size, D gene, V gene, J gene, CDR3 protein, CDR3 DNA. A D gene is named only where the DNA matches it firmly. Expanded clones are given a class, and other clones once, few, many or no size at all.

>NA|TRBD2|TRBV19|TRBJ2-2
CASTRGLAGGRNTGELFF
TGTGCCAGTACCAGAGGACTAGCGGGAGGTCGGAACACCGGGGAGCTGTTTTTT
>NA|TRBD1|TRBV5-4|TRBJ1-2
CASSSSRTGGYTF
TGTGCCAGCAGCTCCTCTCGGACAGGAGGCTACACCTTC
>NA|TRBD1|TRBV27|TRBJ1-4
CASSAGTGYATNEKLFF
TGTGCCAGCAGTGCCGGGACAGGATACGCAACTAATGAAAAACTGTTTTTT
>NA|TRBD1|TRBV4-1|TRBJ1-5
CASSLSTGGNQPQHF
TGCGCCAGCAGCCTATCGACAGGGGGTAACCAGCCCCAGCATTTT
>NA|NA|TRBV25-1|TRBJ2-5
CASRYQETQYF
TGTGCCAGCCGGTACCAAGAGACCCAGTACTTC
>NA|TRBD2|TRBV28|TRBJ2-5
CASSFSASGDETQYF
TGTGCCAGCAGTTTTTCCGCTAGCGGGGACGAGACCCAGTACTTC
>NA|NA|TRBV19|TRBJ1-1
CASSGQRNTEAFF
TGTGCCAGTAGCGGACAGAGGAACACTGAAGCTTTCTTT
>NA|TRBD1|TRBV7-9|TRBJ2-1
CASSTGTVYNEQFF
TGTGCCAGCAGCACCGGGACAGTCTACAATGAGCAGTTCTTC
>NA|NA|TRBV19|TRBJ1-2
CASSIVAAGPNYGYTF
TGTGCCAGTAGTATAGTGGCGGCAGGGCCTAACTATGGCTACACCTTC
>NA|TRBD1|TRBV19|TRBJ2-1
CATRDREYDEQFF
TGTGCCACGCGGGACAGGGAGTACGATGAGCAGTTCTTC
>NA|TRBD2|TRBV12-5|TRBJ2-1
CASGLVMTGLAGVNEQFF
TGTGCTAGTGGTTTGGTGATGACGGGACTAGCGGGAGTCAATGAGCAGTTCTTC
>NA|NA|TRBV21-1|TRBJ2-1
CASSNQSYGGRALYEQFF
TGTGCCAGCAGCAACCAATCCTATGGCGGGAGGGCGTTATATGAGCAGTTCTTC
>NA|TRBD1|TRBV3-1/TRBV3-2|TRBJ1-6
CASSHDIQGQGRRRSPLHF
TGTGCCAGCAGCCACGATATACAGGGACAGGGAAGGCGGCGGTCACCCCTCCACTTT
>NA|NA|TRBV18|TRBJ1-3
CASSPGVPGNTIYF
TGTGCCAGCTCACCAGGAGTTCCAGGAAACACCATATATTTT
>NA|TRBD1|TRBV19|TRBJ1-4
CASSLYRDRIEKLFF
TGTGCCAGTAGTCTCTACCGGGACAGGATTGAAAAACTGTTTTTT
>NA|TRBD1|TRBV27|TRBJ2-7
CASGTGGYEQYF
TGTGCCAGCGGGACAGGGGGCTACGAGCAGTACTTC
>NA|TRBD1|TRBV6-5|TRBJ1-2
CASSYSGQANYGYTF
TGTGCCAGCAGTTACTCGGGACAGGCTAACTATGGCTACACCTTC
>once|NA|TRBV19|TRBJ1-1
CASSKRQMNTEAFF
TGTGCCAGTAGTAAAAGACAGATGAACACTGAAGCTTTCTTT
>NA|TRBD1|TRBV29-1|TRBJ1-2
CSVGDRIDGYTF
TGCAGCGTCGGGGACAGGATAGATGGCTACACCTTC
>NA|NA|TRBV28|TRBJ1-1
CASSFMLRFSTEAFF
TGTGCCAGCAGTTTCATGCTCCGCTTTAGCACTGAAGCTTTCTTT
>NA|NA|TRBV19|TRBJ1-5
CASSLADASNQPQHF
TGTGCCAGTAGTCTCGCGGACGCTAGCAATCAGCCCCAGCATTTT
>NA|NA|TRBV6-1|TRBJ2-7
CASSDQLAAGRQYF
TGTGCCAGCAGTGACCAGCTAGCTGCAGGGAGGCAGTACTTC
>NA|NA|TRBV12-3/TRBV12-4|TRBJ2-3
CASTQRDTQYF
TGTGCCAGCACCCAGAGAGATACGCAGTATTTT
>once|NA|TRBV15|TRBJ1-6
CATSRARTVDSPLHF
TGTGCCACCAGCAGAGCAAGAACGGTCGATTCACCCCTCCACTTT
>once|NA|TRBV2|TRBJ1-5
CASRGRGSQPQHF
TGTGCCAGCAGAGGCAGGGGCAGCCAGCCCCAGCATTTT
>NA|NA|TRBV7-9|TRBJ1-5
CASSGREFEPQHF
TGTGCCAGCTCCGGCAGGGAATTTGAGCCCCAGCATTTT
>once|NA|TRBV6-2/TRBV6-3|TRBJ1-1
CASSYSRMSTEAFF
TGTGCCAGCAGTTATTCGAGGATGAGCACTGAAGCTTTCTTT
>NA|NA|TRBV30|TRBJ1-1
CAWSGTQEEAFF
TGTGCCTGGAGTGGGACTCAGGAGGAAGCTTTCTTT
>NA|TRBD1|TRBV4-1|TRBJ1-1
CASSQTPPGTGVGGTEAFF
TGCGCCAGCAGCCAAACGCCACCCGGGACAGGGGTTGGTGGCACTGAAGCTTTCTTT
>once|TRBD2|TRBV6-5|TRBJ2-1
CASRHNERGIGEQFF
TGTGCCAGCAGACACAATGAGCGGGGTATAGGTGAGCAGTTCTTC
>NA|NA|TRBV19|TRBJ1-1
CASASDSYTEAFF
TGTGCCAGTGCATCCGACAGTTATACTGAAGCTTTCTTT
>NA|TRBD2|TRBV11-2|TRBJ2-7
CASSLGTSDSSYEQYF
TGTGCCAGCAGCTTAGGGACTAGCGACAGCTCCTACGAGCAGTACTTC
>NA|NA|TRBV4-3|TRBJ1-2
CASSQEGAAWGIYGYTF
TGCGCCAGCAGCCAAGAAGGGGCAGCGTGGGGGATATATGGCTACACCTTC
>NA|NA|TRBV6-5|TRBJ1-6
CASRPNTVRSSPLHF
TGTGCCAGCAGACCAAACACAGTGCGTAGCTCACCCCTCCACTTT
>NA|NA|TRBV3-1/TRBV3-2|TRBJ1-2
CASSQGKGRYTF
TGTGCCAGCAGCCAAGGGAAGGGACGCTACACCTTC